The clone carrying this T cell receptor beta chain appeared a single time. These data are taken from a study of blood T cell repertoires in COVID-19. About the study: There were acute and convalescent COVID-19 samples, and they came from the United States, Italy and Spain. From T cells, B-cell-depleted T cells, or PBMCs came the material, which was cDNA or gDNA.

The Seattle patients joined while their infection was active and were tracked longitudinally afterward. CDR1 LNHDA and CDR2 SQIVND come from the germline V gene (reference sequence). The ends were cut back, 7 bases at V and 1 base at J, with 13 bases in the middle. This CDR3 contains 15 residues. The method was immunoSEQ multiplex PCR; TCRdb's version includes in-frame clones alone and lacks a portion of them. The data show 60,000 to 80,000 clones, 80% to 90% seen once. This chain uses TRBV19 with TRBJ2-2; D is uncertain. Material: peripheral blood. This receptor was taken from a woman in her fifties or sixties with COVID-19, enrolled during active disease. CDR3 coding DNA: TGTGCCAGTAACCCGCCCCGGGTGAACACCGGGGAGCTGTTTTTT. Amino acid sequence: CASNPPRVNTGELFF.